The 31 T cell receptor beta chains in this list originate from one sample, sequenced in a study of patients and donors after allogeneic stem cell transplantation. TCRdb fed the RT-PCR reads into MiXCR, producing one record per CDR3 protein. Of 900,000 to 1,000,000 distinct CDR3 sequences listed, roughly 18% are singletons. The source material was blood, either unsorted or a sorted T cell fraction (not recorded which). These receptors came from a human donor who was either an allogeneic HSCT recipient or a stem cell or donor lymphocyte infusion donor (not recorded which). It is not recorded whose cells these are; they may come from a transplant donor.

The chain couples TRBV6-2 or TRBV6-3 to TRBJ1-1, with 7 bases fitting TRBD1. CDR1 and CDR2 from the germline V gene are MNHEY and SVGEGT. The CDR3 covers 16 residues. Trimming at V came to 5 bases and at J to 4 bases, leaving 13 bases not matched to a gene. CDR3 sequence reads: CASSLTQGRGATEAFF. The CDR3 DNA reads TGTGCCAGCAGTCTCACACAGGGGAGAGGGGCCACTGAAGCTTTCTTT.

The chain links TRBV3-1 to TRBJ1-2; TRBD1 matches at 7 bases. Germline V gene data show CDR1 as LGHDT and CDR2 as YNNKEL (reference sequence). This CDR3 region has 17 residues. Trimming removed 1 base from V and 1 base from J; junction bases left unmatched: 9. CDR3 sequence: CASSQAGDRAFNYGYTF. The CDR3 nucleotides read TGTGCCAGCAGCCAAGCCGGAGACAGGGCCTTTAACTATGGCTACACCTTC.

This chain joins TRBV20-1 and TRBJ2-7; 9 nucleotides agree with TRBD1. The CDR3 is made up of 14 amino acids. V dropped 3 bases and J dropped 6; count of bases not matched to a gene: 9. From germline, CDR1 is DFQATT and CDR2 SNEGSKA (reference sequence). The CDR3 spells CSARRTGVGSEQYF. The CDR3 region has the DNA TGCAGTGCTAGGAGGACAGGGGTGGGGTCCGAGCAGTACTTC.

As concerns this clonotype: A single base separates this from a much larger clone, so it may be a read error. The chain employs TRBV10-3 and TRBJ2-7; D is unresolved. This CDR3 spans 12 amino acids. Germline values: CDR1 ENHRY, CDR2 SYGVKD. The V end lost 1 base, the J end lost 2 bases, and 3 bases lay between the germline ends. The CDR3 protein is CAISEWAYEQYF. The CDR3 DNA is TGTGCCATCAGTGAGTGGGCCTACGAGCAGTACTTC.

This clonotype was counted a few times. CDR3 loop: CASSQGLVLGGRASKNIQYF. In DNA form, the CDR3 reads TGTGCCAGCAGCCAAGGATTAGTCCTGGGAGGGAGGGCATCCAAAAACATTCAGTACTTC. The chain combines TRBV3-1 with TRBJ2-4; 7 bases are a match to TRBD2. The CDR3 runs 20 residues. Trimming at V came to 1 base and at J to 2 bases, leaving 17 bases not matched to a gene. CDR1 LGHDT and CDR2 YNNKEL come from the germline V gene (reference sequence). Looking up the rest from reference TRBV3-1 and TRBJ2-4 gives the full variable domain: DTAVSQTPKYLVTQMGNDKSIKCEQNLGHDTMYWYKQDSKKFLKIMFSYNNKELIINETVPNRFSPKSPDKAHLNLHINSLELGDSAVYFCASSQGLVLGGRASKNIQYFGAGTRLSVL.

This clonotype turned up a few times. CDR3 amino acids: CASSQDHGRPQHF. The CDR3 DNA reads as TGCGCCAGCAGCCAAGATCATGGTCGGCCCCAGCATTTT. The chain joins TRBV4-3 to TRBJ1-5, with D unresolved. The CDR3 is made up of 13 amino acids. Germline lookup yields CDR1 LGHNA and CDR2 YSLEER. The V end was cut by 0 bases, the J end by 9 bases, with 9 bases between.

Regarding this clonotype: A much larger clone lies a single base off, so this may be a read error. The rearrangement joins TRBV6-1 to TRBJ2-3, with 8 bases that match TRBD2. The CDR3 is 14 amino acids. V lost 6 bases to trimming and J lost 2 bases; unmatched junction nucleotides: 4. Germline CDR1 MNHNS, CDR2 SASEGT. The CDR3 sequence is CASSRGGHTDTQYF. CDR3 DNA: TGTGCCAGCAGCCGGGGGGGCCACACAGATACGCAGTATTTT.

V gene TRBV20-1 combines with J gene TRBJ2-5, with 9 bases matching TRBD1. CDR1 is DFQATT, CDR2 SNEGSKA, per germline (reference sequence). The junction had 12 bases not matched to a gene; V was cut back by 5 bases and J by 5 bases. The CDR3 spans 15 residues. This CDR3 is CSARPGQGTMETQYF. The CDR3 nucleotides are TGCAGTGCTCGACCCGGACAGGGGACGATGGAGACCCAGTACTTC.

This clonotype has a count of ten or more. A junction boundary mismatches the germline segment, possibly from a read error. V gene TRBV5-1 combines with J gene TRBJ1-1, with D unresolved. There are 13 residues in the CDR3. CDR1 is SGHRS, CDR2 YFSETQ, per germline. The CDR3 nucleotides are TGTGCCAGCAGCTTTAGGGAGAACACTGAAGCTTTCTTT. Translating gives CASSFRENTEAFF.

There are a few counts of this clonotype. The chain joins TRBV4-2 to TRBJ2-1, with TRBD1 matching 10 bases. The CDR3 is made up of 14 amino acids. The V and J ends lost 7 bases and 8 bases, in that order; junction bases with no gene match: 8. Germline assignment: CDR1 LGHNA and CDR2 YNFKEQ. CDR3 in amino acids: CASNRDRGSHEQFF. DNA for the CDR3: TGTGCCAGCAATCGGGACAGGGGTTCCCATGAGCAGTTCTTC.

This clonotype appeared a few times. V is TRBV20-1 and J is TRBJ1-4; D is unclear. Deletions cut 2 bases from V and 6 bases from J, with 22 bases between. This CDR3 spans 17 amino acids. Germline-derived CDR1 and CDR2 are DFQATT and SNEGSKA (reference sequence). CDR3 DNA: TGCAGTGCTAGAAGGGAGAGACACGGATTTGGGGATGAAAAACTGTTTTTT. Protein sequence: CSARRERHGFGDEKLFF.

This chain uses TRBV30 with TRBJ2-3; TRBD2 matches at 7 bases. In germline, CDR1 is GTSNPN, CDR2 SVGIG (reference sequence). V shed 5 bases and J 3 bases; nucleotides not matched to a gene: 5. The CDR3 extends over 13 amino acids. CDR3 region: CAWELANTDTQYF. CDR3 coding DNA: TGTGCCTGGGAACTAGCGAATACAGATACGCAGTATTTT.

This clonotype has more than one count but fewer than ten. This chain links TRBV3-1 with TRBJ1-3; D ambiguous. This CDR3 spans 16 amino acids. The V and J ends lost 7 bases and 4 bases respectively, with 20 bases between them. From germline, CDR1 is LGHDT and CDR2 YNNKEL (reference sequence). CDR3 region: CASTPGGITRGNTIYF. Written as DNA, the CDR3 is TGTGCCAGCACCCCGGGAGGGATCACTAGGGGAAACACCATATATTTT.

Ten or more counts support this clonotype. The rearrangement uses TRBV6-1 and TRBJ1-1; D uncertain. The V gene's germline CDR1 is MNHNS and CDR2 SASEGT. The CDR3 is made up of 13 amino acids. V lost 5 bases and J lost 4, with 11 bases in between. CDR3 nucleotide sequence: TGTGCCAGCAGTCCCCCCGAGGGCACTGAAGCTTTCTTT. This sequence encodes CASSPPEGTEAFF.

This chain links TRBV20-1 with TRBJ1-4; 8 bases agree with TRBD1. The CDR3 is 16 amino acids. The J segment lost 7 bases and the V segment lost 0 bases, leaving 10 bases of the junction unmatched. Germline V lookup: CDR1 DFQATT, CDR2 SNEGSKA (reference sequence). The CDR3 coding sequence is TGCAGTGCTAGAGATTTGCGGACAGGGTGGGGTGAAAAACTGTTTTTT. Translating gives CSARDLRTGWGEKLFF.

Comments on this clonotype: This likely reflects a read error, since a far larger clone is one base away. V gene TRBV7-9 combines with J gene TRBJ1-2; D gene uncertain. The CDR3 sequence is 13 residues long. V was shortened by 1 base and J by 4 bases, with 7 bases between the two germline ends. Germline loops: CDR1 SEHNR, CDR2 FQNEAQ (reference sequence). CDR3 nucleotides: TGTGCCAGCAGCTTAGGGGTCGGCTATGGCTACACCTTC. The encoded protein is CASSLGVGYGYTF.

The chain is built from TRBV5-1 and TRBJ2-2; unclear D gene. There are 14 residues in the CDR3. CDR1 and CDR2 (germline): SGHRS, YFSETQ. Trimming stripped 0 bases from V and 5 bases from J, with 8 bases between. The CDR3 DNA sequence: TGCGCCAGCAGCTTGGGACCAGTAACCGGGGAGCTGTTTTTT. This codes for CASSLGPVTGELFF.

The CDR3 spells CASSLGQMSYEQYF. DNA for the CDR3: TGTGCCAGCAGCTTAGGGCAGATGTCCTACGAGCAGTACTTC. The chain carries TRBV7-2 and TRBJ2-7; D is ambiguous. CDR3 length equals 14 residues. The ends were cut back, 1 base at V and 1 base at J, with 8 bases in the middle. The germline gives CDR1 SGHTA, CDR2 FQGNSA.

In its sample, this clonotype was seen a few times. This chain joins TRBV6-5 and TRBJ2-6, with D tentatively TRBD2 (6 bases). The CDR3 length is 17 residues. Germline values: CDR1 MNHEY, CDR2 SVGAGI. The ends were cut back, 2 bases at V and 1 base at J, with 12 bases in the middle. The CDR3 DNA is TGTGCCAGCAGTTACGAGGGAGGAGAGTCTGGGGCCAACGTCCTGACTTTC. It is translated as CASSYEGGESGANVLTF.

This clonotype was seen a handful of times. The genes are TRBV27 and TRBJ2-1; 9 nucleotides align to TRBD1. V gave up 5 bases and J gave up 9 bases; unmatched junction bases: 8. Germline-derived CDR1 and CDR2 are MNHEY and SMNVEV (reference sequence). This CDR3 comprises 14 residues. CDR3 residues: CASSLGQGLGEQFF. The CDR3 DNA reads as TGTGCCAGCAGTCTCGGACAGGGGCTGGGTGAGCAGTTCTTC.

J is TRBJ1-5 and V is TRBV7-8, with no clear D. V was clipped by 4 bases and J by 0 bases, with 10 bases between them. In germline, CDR1 is SGHVS, CDR2 FQNEAQ. This CDR3 spans 15 amino acids. CDR3 DNA sequence: TGTGCCAGCAGCTCCATCGGGCATAGCAATCAGCCCCAGCATTTT. Translating it yields CASSSIGHSNQPQHF.

This clonotype was detected only a few times. The rearrangement links TRBV20-1 to TRBJ2-7; TRBD1 is a possible D gene (6 bases). Germline V gene sequence: CDR1 DFQATT, CDR2 SNEGSKA (reference sequence). This CDR3 is 12 amino acids long. Trimming cost V 6 bases and J 4 bases, with 13 bases left between them. Written as DNA, the CDR3 is TGCAGTGCCGCCTCGGACAGATACGAGCAGTACTTC. Protein sequence: CSAASDRYEQYF.

The chain uses TRBV29-1 and TRBJ2-1; TRBD1 aligns across 9 bases. Germline values: CDR1 SQVTM, CDR2 ANQGSEA. After removal of 4 bases from V and 4 bases from J, the junction contained 5 bases not matched to a gene. The CDR3 is 14 residues long. For the CDR3, the DNA is TGCAGCGTTGCCGGGACAGGGCAATACAATGAGCAGTTCTTC. It translates to CSVAGTGQYNEQFF.

J is TRBJ1-5 and V is TRBV20-1; D remains unclear. Deletions cut 4 bases from V and 1 base from J, with 14 bases between. In germline, CDR1 is DFQATT, CDR2 SNEGSKA (reference sequence). The CDR3 is 15 amino acids. DNA for the CDR3: TGCAGTGCTACGGCCCTGGGGAGGAGCAATCAGCCCCAGCATTTT. Residues: CSATALGRSNQPQHF.

This clonotype was seen more than once but under ten times. This sequence joins TRBV12-3 or TRBV12-4 and TRBJ2-7, with D tentatively TRBD2 (5 bases). CDR3 length: 15 residues. V dropped 5 bases and J dropped 0 bases, with 14 bases sitting between them. This CDR3 reads CASSPRTGISYEQYF. For the CDR3, the DNA is TGTGCCAGCAGTCCCCGGACGGGGATCTCCTACGAGCAGTACTTC.

The V gene is TRBV3-1, the J gene TRBJ2-7; D is unresolved. The germline V gene encodes CDR1 LGHDT and CDR2 YNNKEL (reference sequence). CDR3 length: 15 amino acids. V lost 8 bases, J lost 0 bases, and 17 bases lay in between. The DNA for the CDR3 is TGTGCCAGCGCCCAAGACCCGCGAGACTCCTACGAGCAGTACTTC. Residues: CASAQDPRDSYEQYF.

Details on this clonotype: Germline and junction disagree at one end, which may indicate a read error. The CDR3 here is CASSEVLGASF. CDR3 DNA: TGTGCCAGCAGTGAAGTCCTGGGCGCCTCCTTC. V and J are TRBV2 and TRBJ1-2; D is unclear. The CDR3 is 11 residues long. From germline, CDR1 is SNHLY and CDR2 FYNNEI.

This clonotype has more than one count but fewer than ten. The chain employs TRBV12-3 or TRBV12-4 and TRBJ1-1; possible D gene TRBD1, 5 bases. This CDR3 region has 17 residues. The ends were cut back, 5 bases at V and 4 bases at J, with 23 bases in the middle. CDR3 coding DNA: TGTGCCAGCAGTCCATCAGCCCCCGGGACCGGGGGCACTGAAGCTTTCTTT. It codes for CASSPSAPGTGGTEAFF.

The table lists this clonotype with a count of one. The rearrangement links TRBV30 to TRBJ2-5, with TRBD1 matching over 11 bases. The CDR3 loop spans 18 amino acids. With V trimmed by 0 bases and J by 4 bases, 13 bases remained unmatched. The V gene's germline CDR1 is GTSNPN and CDR2 SVGIG (reference sequence). CDR3: CAWSVLGAGTGGRETQYF. CDR3 DNA sequence: TGTGCCTGGAGTGTACTGGGTGCCGGGACAGGGGGTAGAGAGACCCAGTACTTC.

This clonotype has only a few counts. J is TRBJ2-5 and V is TRBV11-2, with D possibly being TRBD2 (5 bases). CDR3 length: 14 amino acids. Looked up from germline, CDR1 is SGHAT and CDR2 is FQNNGV. Trimming removed 5 bases at V and 5 bases at J, with 15 bases between. CDR3 sequence: CASSRGGSSETQYF. In DNA, the CDR3 is TGTGCCAGCAGCCGGGGTGGTAGTTCGGAGACCCAGTACTTC.

V usage is TRBV7-9 and J usage is TRBJ1-4; D remains unclear. Between the trimmed V and J ends, which lost 3 bases and 8 bases, there was a span of 7 bases. This CDR3 spans 12 amino acids. Germline lookup yields CDR1 SEHNR and CDR2 FQNEAQ (reference sequence). CDR3 DNA sequence: TGTGCCAGCAGCTTCAAAGGGGAAAAACTGTTTTTT. Encoded protein: CASSFKGEKLFF.